This T cell receptor (beta chain) was captured in a study of T-cell memory formation after mild COVID-19. For the study at large: Each donor largely had its own TCR clusters. Notes on the study in general: Clones that contracted from day 15 to 85 were balanced CD4/CD8, while later expanders leaned CD4+.

TCRdb used MiXCR to reprocess the 5' RACE reads, holding one entry per CDR3 protein. This table holds 250,000 to 300,000 distinct CDR3 sequences, around 15% found once. The table lists this clonotype with a few counts. Its antigen remains unidentified. Per germline, CDR1 GTSNPN and CDR2 SVGIG (reference sequence). The CDR3 has 13 amino acids. V shed 4 bases and J 2 bases; nucleotides not matched to a gene: 4. The chain is built from TRBV30 and TRBJ1-2; 7 nucleotides match TRBD1. This TCR was recovered from a man in his late teens or twenties who had mild COVID-19 (a few samples of this study predate the infection). Cell type and time point are not known. The sequenced material came from PBMCs or a T cell subset sorted from them (not recorded which). DNA for the CDR3: TGTGCCTGGAAAAGGGGACAGAACTATGGCTACACCTTC. The encoded protein is CAWKRGQNYGYTF.